This TCR beta chain was sequenced for a study of T cell repertoires in aging, cancer and after chemotherapy. At the level of the study: Repeat sampling of healthy donors over several months to years showed clear clonal overlap. Roughly 10 million TCR reads made up the full dataset.

Peripheral blood genomic DNA, not sorted cells or RNA, was the template. Per germline, CDR1 SQVTM and CDR2 ANQGSEA. V was cut by 8 bases and J by 3 bases, with 10 bases left in between. The CDR3 covers 11 residues. Study outcomes and limitations: Across the chemotherapy interval, each cancer cohort showed higher median generation probability, suggesting thymic rebound. Healthy donors lost TCR diversity with age mainly through richness, cancer patients through richness and evenness.

This clonotype is deemed medium-sized. As yet, its antigen is unknown. A mixed TRB-A/B primer pool amplified rearranged TRB by multiplex touch-down PCR. MiXCR, applied by TCRdb to the multiplex PCR reads, yields one record per CDR3 protein. The data hold about 12,000 distinct CDR3 sequences, with 30% to 35% observed a single time. This receptor was identified in a human donor in good health. The donor label of this sample is uncertain. Sequencing used blood. The chain carries TRBV29-1 and TRBJ1-2; unclear D gene. CDR3 loop: CSTEVDYGYTF. The DNA for the CDR3 is TGCAGCACTGAGGTGGACTATGGCTACACCTTC.